This T cell receptor (beta chain) was identified in a study of read filtering for tumor transcriptome and immune sequencing. At the level of the study: Patients were 17 to 20 male and about 14 female, mean age 65.9 years, range roughly 47 to 85.

The CDR3 spans 14 residues. Trimming pared 2 bases from V and 3 bases from J, leaving 9 bases between. The V gene's germline CDR1 is SGDLS and CDR2 YYNGEE. From roughly 390 ng of RNA, a library with molecular barcoded alpha/delta and beta/gamma adaptors was made. Each CDR3 protein gets one entry after TCRdb re-called the reads with MiXCR. The table lists tens of thousands of distinct CDR3 sequences, around 13% of them singletons, with around 36% in the top ten. This clonotype came up many times. The sequenced sample was a population of CD138-negative cells sorted from bone marrow. The chain couples TRBV9 to TRBJ1-3; D perhaps matches TRBD1 (5 bases). The receptor was derived from a donor aged 40 or over with multiple myeloma. CDR3 in DNA: TGTGCCAGCAGCGTGTTAGGGGATGGAAACACCATATATTTT. As protein: CASSVLGDGNTIYF.